Listed below are T cell receptor beta chains from one sample, sequenced in a study of T cells in Graves' hyperthyroidism and ophthalmopathy. TCRdb used MiXCR to reprocess the multiplex PCR reads, holding one entry per CDR3 protein. The sample has about 380,000 distinct CDR3 sequences, approximately 17% seen once. What was sequenced was blood. These receptors all stem from a man aged 18 to 30 with Graves' ophthalmopathy. CDR3s include the opening cysteine and the closing phenylalanine or tryptophan. Each record gives: J gene, clone size, D gene, V gene, CDR3 length, CDR3 protein, CDR3 DNA. A D gene is named only where the DNA matches it firmly. Not every row has a clone size; where given, it reads once, few, many or a size class.

>TRBJ2-3|many|TRBD2|TRBV18|15
CASSRLAGSTDTQYF
TGTGCCAGCTCACGACTAGCGGGGAGCACAGATACGCAGTATTTT
>TRBJ1-1|many|.|TRBV28|18
CASSLFRGSKTWYTEAFF
TGTGCCAGCAGTTTATTCCGGGGTTCTAAAACGTGGTACACTGAAGCTTTCTTT
>TRBJ2-5|many|TRBD1|TRBV2|15
CASSRMGQGGETQYF
TGTGCCAGCAGTAGGATGGGACAGGGGGGAGAGACCCAGTACTTC
>TRBJ2-7|many|.|TRBV6-1|15
CASNKPGHRSDEQYF
TGTGCCAGCAATAAGCCCGGACACCGTTCTGACGAGCAGTACTTC
>TRBJ2-7|.|.|TRBV29-1|13
CSALTSGAYEQYF
TGCAGCGCCCTCACGTCGGGTGCCTACGAGCAGTACTTC
>TRBJ1-1|many|TRBD1|TRBV10-3|13
CATGRQGGTEAFF
TGTGCCACCGGACGACAGGGAGGCACTGAAGCTTTCTTT
>TRBJ2-3|many|TRBD2|TRBV3-1|14
CASSPRLASDTQYF
TGTGCCAGCAGCCCACGACTAGCTTCAGATACGCAGTATTTT
>TRBJ2-2|.|.|TRBV28|16
CASSPPAPANTGELFF
TGTGCCAGCAGTCCCCCCGCCCCCGCGAACACCGGGGAGCTGTTTTTT
>TRBJ2-2|many|.|TRBV11-2|16
CASSLETGINTGELFF
TGTGCCAGCAGCCTAGAAACCGGGATTAACACCGGGGAGCTGTTTTTT
>TRBJ2-5|few|.|TRBV9|16
CASSVKVSAPQETQYF
TGTGCCAGCAGCGTAAAGGTCTCAGCCCCCCAGGAGACCCAGTACTTC
>TRBJ1-1|many|.|TRBV5-6|14
CASSLGGANTEAFF
TGTGCCAGCAGCTTGGGAGGGGCGAACACTGAAGCTTTCTTT
>TRBJ2-2|.|TRBD1|TRBV2|16
CASSDPGQGWGGELFF
TGTGCCAGCAGTGATCCGGGACAGGGTTGGGGCGGGGAGCTGTTTTTT
>TRBJ1-1|many|.|TRBV12-5|13
CASGLVGGTEAFF
TGTGCTAGTGGTTTGGTAGGGGGCACTGAAGCTTTCTTT
>TRBJ1-1|.|.|TRBV5-4|14
CASGLAGANTEAFF
TGTGCCAGCGGCTTGGCCGGGGCTAACACTGAAGCTTTCTTT
>TRBJ2-7|.|TRBD1|TRBV19|17
CASSMQHLGQETYEQYF
TGTGCCAGTAGTATGCAACACCTCGGACAGGAGACCTACGAGCAGTACTTC
>TRBJ1-4|many|TRBD1|TRBV2|14
CASSERTGSEKLFF
TGTGCCAGCAGTGAGCGGACAGGGAGTGAAAAACTGTTTTTT
>TRBJ2-1|.|TRBD2|TRBV5-1|15
CASSDFGGAYNEQFF
TGCGCCAGCAGCGATTTCGGGGGGGCCTACAATGAGCAGTTCTTC
>TRBJ1-1|many|.|TRBV2|16
CASSEAARGGRPEAFF
TGTGCCAGCAGTGAAGCGGCGCGGGGGGGAAGGCCTGAAGCTTTCTTT
>TRBJ2-2|many|.|TRBV5-5|13
CASSLGYTGELFF
TGTGCCAGCAGCTTGGGGTACACCGGGGAGCTGTTTTTT
>TRBJ2-2|.|.|TRBV6-5|14
CASSYGMNTGELFF
TGTGCCAGCAGTTACGGTATGAACACCGGGGAGCTGTTTTTT
>TRBJ1-3|.|.|TRBV5-1|19
CASSLSPLLLDKTGNTIYF
TGCGCCAGCAGCTTGTCGCCGTTACTTTTAGACAAGACTGGAAACACCATATATTTT
>TRBJ1-2|many|.|TRBV20-1|12
CSARDPNYGYTF
TGCAGTGCTAGAGATCCTAACTATGGCTACACCTTC
>TRBJ1-2|few|.|TRBV7-6|13
CASSLRPHDGYTF
TGTGCCAGCAGCCTCCGCCCTCATGATGGCTACACCTTC
>TRBJ1-1|.|TRBD1|TRBV3-1|16
CASSDTGTGVGAEAFF
TGTGCCAGCAGCGACACCGGGACAGGGGTAGGGGCTGAAGCTTTCTTT
>TRBJ1-1|.|.|TRBV5-1|15
CASNPSGQWNTEAFF
TGCGCCAGCAATCCCTCCGGACAGTGGAACACTGAAGCTTTCTTT
>TRBJ2-5|few|TRBD2|TRBV9|15
CASSVGDSGQETQYF
TGTGCCAGCAGCGTAGGGGATAGCGGGCAAGAGACCCAGTACTTC
>TRBJ2-7|many|.|TRBV6-2/TRBV6-3|14
CASRGQGSSYEQYF
TGTGCCAGCAGGGGGCAGGGGAGCTCCTACGAGCAGTACTTC
>TRBJ1-2|many|.|TRBV9|13
CASSVQGTAGYTF
TGTGCCAGCAGCGTCCAAGGGACGGCAGGCTACACCTTC
>TRBJ2-1|.|TRBD1|TRBV6-1|16
CASSEEGTGAWNEQFF
TGTGCCAGCAGTGAAGAGGGGACAGGGGCCTGGAATGAGCAGTTCTTC
>TRBJ2-7|many|TRBD2|TRBV5-1|13
CASSLAGSYEQYF
TGTGCCAGCAGTTTAGCGGGTTCCTACGAGCAGTACTTC
>TRBJ1-1|few|TRBD1|TRBV13|15
CASSSSDRGSSEAFF
TGTGCCAGCAGCTCATCGGACAGGGGATCTTCTGAAGCTTTCTTT
>TRBJ2-7|many|TRBD2|TRBV20-1|14
CSARIAGELYEQYF
TGCAGTGCGAGAATAGCGGGAGAACTCTACGAGCAGTACTTC
>TRBJ1-5|many|.|TRBV7-9|14
CASSLGGDNQPQHF
TGTGCCAGCAGCTTGGGCGGGGACAATCAGCCCCAGCATTTT
>TRBJ1-2|many|TRBD1|TRBV5-6|16
CASSLSGGGFGYGYTF
TGTGCCAGCAGCTTGTCGGGAGGGGGCTTCGGCTATGGCTACACCTTC
>TRBJ1-2|.|.|TRBV4-1|14
CASSPQRRGEGYTF
TGCGCCAGCAGCCCTCAAAGGAGGGGAGAGGGCTACACCTTC
>TRBJ1-5|many|.|TRBV3-1|13
CASSQDNEGPQHF
TGTGCCAGCAGCCAAGATAATGAAGGGCCCCAGCATTTT
>TRBJ2-1|few|.|TRBV24-1|15
CATRQGGSSYNEQFF
TGTGCCACCAGGCAAGGGGGAAGCTCCTACAATGAGCAGTTCTTC
>TRBJ2-1|many|TRBD1|TRBV7-3|12
CASSSGQGEQFF
TGTGCCAGCAGCTCGGGACAGGGAGAGCAGTTCTTC
>TRBJ1-6|many|TRBD1|TRBV28|16
CASSLIGQGSNSPLHF
TGTGCCAGCAGTTTAATAGGACAGGGGAGTAATTCACCCCTCCACTTT
>TRBJ2-7|.|.|TRBV20-1|17
CSASTPTSSTSGREQYF
.
>TRBJ1-2|many|.|TRBV28|14
CASSSGGARHGYTF
TGTGCCAGCAGCTCGGGGGGGGCGCGGCATGGCTACACCTTC
>TRBJ1-1|.|.|TRBV18|13
CASSLNRDTEAFF
TGTGCCAGCTCACTGAACAGGGACACTGAAGCTTTCTTT
>TRBJ2-7|many|.|TRBV11-2|15
CASSLAGGTPYEQYF
TGTGCCAGCAGCTTAGCCGGGGGTACCCCCTACGAGCAGTACTTC
>TRBJ2-3|many|.|TRBV5-8|15
CASSPGRLLTDTQYF
TGTGCCAGCAGCCCCGGGCGGCTACTCACAGATACGCAGTATTTT
>TRBJ1-2|.|.|TRBV20-1|14
CSARDQVSSYGYTF
TGCAGTGCTAGAGATCAGGTCAGCTCGTATGGCTACACCTTC
>TRBJ1-3|many|.|TRBV12-3/TRBV12-4|16
CASSEPTVLSGNTIYF
TGTGCCAGCAGCGAACCGACAGTGCTCTCTGGAAACACCATATATTTT